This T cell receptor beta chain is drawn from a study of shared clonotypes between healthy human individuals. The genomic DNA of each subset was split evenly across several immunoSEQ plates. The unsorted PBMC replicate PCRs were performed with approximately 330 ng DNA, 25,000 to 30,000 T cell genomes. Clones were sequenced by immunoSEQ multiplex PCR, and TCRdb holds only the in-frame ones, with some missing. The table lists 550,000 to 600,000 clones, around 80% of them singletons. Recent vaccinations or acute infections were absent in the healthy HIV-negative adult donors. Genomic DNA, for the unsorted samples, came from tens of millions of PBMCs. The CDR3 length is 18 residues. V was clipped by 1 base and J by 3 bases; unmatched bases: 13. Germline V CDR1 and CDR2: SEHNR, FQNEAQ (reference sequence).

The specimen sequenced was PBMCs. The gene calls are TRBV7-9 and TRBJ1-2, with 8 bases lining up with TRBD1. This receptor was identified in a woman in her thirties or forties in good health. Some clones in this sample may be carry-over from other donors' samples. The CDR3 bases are TGTGCCAGCAGCTTAGAGGCCACAGGGGGGGTCTTGGACTATGGCTACACCTTC. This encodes CASSLEATGGVLDYGYTF.